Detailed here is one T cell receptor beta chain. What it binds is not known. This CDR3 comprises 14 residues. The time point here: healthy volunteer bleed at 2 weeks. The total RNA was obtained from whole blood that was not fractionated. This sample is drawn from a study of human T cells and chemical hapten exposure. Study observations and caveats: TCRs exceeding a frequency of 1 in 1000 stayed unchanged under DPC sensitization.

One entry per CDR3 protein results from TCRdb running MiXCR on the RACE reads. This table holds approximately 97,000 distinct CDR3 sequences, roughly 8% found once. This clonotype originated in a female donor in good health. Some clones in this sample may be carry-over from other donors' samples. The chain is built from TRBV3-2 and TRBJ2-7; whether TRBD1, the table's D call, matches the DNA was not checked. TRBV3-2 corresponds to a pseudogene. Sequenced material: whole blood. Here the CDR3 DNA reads TGTGCCAGCAGGTCCCGACACCTTTCCTACGAGCAGTACTTC. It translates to CASRSRHLSYEQYF.